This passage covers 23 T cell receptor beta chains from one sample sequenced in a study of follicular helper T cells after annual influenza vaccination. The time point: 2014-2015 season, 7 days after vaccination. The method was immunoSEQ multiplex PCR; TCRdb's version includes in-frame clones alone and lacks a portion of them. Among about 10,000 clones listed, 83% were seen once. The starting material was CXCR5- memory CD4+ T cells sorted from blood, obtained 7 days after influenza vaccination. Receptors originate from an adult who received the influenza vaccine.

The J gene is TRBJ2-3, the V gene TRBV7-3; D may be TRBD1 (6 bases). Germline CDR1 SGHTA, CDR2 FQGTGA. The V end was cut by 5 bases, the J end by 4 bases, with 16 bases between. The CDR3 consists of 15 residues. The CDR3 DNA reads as TGTGCCAGCAGCCGAACCCCAGGGGTTGCAGATACGCAGTATTTT. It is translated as CASSRTPGVADTQYF.

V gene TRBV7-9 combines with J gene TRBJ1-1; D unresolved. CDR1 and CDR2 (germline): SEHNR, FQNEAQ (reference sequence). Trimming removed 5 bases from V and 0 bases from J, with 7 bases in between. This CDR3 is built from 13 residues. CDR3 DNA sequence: TGTGCCAGCAGCGATAAGATGAACACTGAAGCTTTCTTT. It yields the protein CASSDKMNTEAFF.

Written as DNA, the CDR3 is TGTGCCAGCAGCTTTCCCAGGGGGAATAAACTGTTTTTT. Its translation is CASSFPRGNKLFF. The V gene is TRBV5-5, the J gene TRBJ1-4; 7 bases align to TRBD1. The CDR3 has 13 residues. Germline V lookup: CDR1 SGHKS, CDR2 YYEKEE (reference sequence). V was pared by 2 bases and J by 11 bases, with 6 bases of the junction left unmatched.

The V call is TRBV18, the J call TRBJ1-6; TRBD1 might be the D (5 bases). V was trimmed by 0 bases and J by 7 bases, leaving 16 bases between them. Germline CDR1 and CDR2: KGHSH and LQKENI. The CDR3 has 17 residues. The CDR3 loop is CASSPPSSQGRNSPLHF. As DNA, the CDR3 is TGTGCCAGCTCACCACCAAGCTCGCAGGGTAGGAATTCACCCCTCCACTTT.

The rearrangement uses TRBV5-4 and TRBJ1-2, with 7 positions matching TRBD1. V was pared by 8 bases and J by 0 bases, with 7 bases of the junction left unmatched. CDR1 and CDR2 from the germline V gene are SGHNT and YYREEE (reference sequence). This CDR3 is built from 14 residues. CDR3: CASRTGSANYGYTF. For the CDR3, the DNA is TGTGCCAGTCGGACAGGTTCTGCTAACTATGGCTACACCTTC. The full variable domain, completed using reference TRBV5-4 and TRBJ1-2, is ETGVTQSPTHLIKTRGQQVTLRCSSQSGHNTVSWYQQALGQGPQFIFQYYREEENGRGNFPPRFSGLQFPNYSSELNVNALELDDSALYLCASRTGSANYGYTFGSGTRLTVV.

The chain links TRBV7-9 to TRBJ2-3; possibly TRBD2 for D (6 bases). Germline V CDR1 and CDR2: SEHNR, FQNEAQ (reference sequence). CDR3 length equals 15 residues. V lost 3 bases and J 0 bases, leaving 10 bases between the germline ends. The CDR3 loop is CASSFSGPSTDTQYF. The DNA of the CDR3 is TGTGCCAGCAGCTTTAGCGGCCCTAGCACAGATACGCAGTATTTT.

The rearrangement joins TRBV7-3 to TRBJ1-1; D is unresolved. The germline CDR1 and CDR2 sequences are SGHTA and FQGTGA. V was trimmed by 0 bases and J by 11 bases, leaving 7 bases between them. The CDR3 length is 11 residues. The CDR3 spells CASSLTCDAFF. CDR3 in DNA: TGTGCCAGCAGCTTAACGTGTGATGCTTTCTTT.

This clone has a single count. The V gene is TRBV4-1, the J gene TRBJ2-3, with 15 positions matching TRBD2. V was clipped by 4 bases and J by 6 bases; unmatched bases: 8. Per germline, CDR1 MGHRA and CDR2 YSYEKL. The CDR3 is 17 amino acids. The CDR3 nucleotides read TGCGCCAGCAGCCTTACCAGGACTAGCGGGGGGGCCGATACGCAGTATTTT. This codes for CASSLTRTSGGADTQYF.

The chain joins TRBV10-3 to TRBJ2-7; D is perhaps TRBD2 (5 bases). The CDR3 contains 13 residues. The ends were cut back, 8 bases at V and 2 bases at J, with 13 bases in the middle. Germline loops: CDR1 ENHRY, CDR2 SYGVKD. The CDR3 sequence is CAISVPGTYEQYF. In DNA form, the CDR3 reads TGTGCCATCTCCGTCCCGGGGACCTACGAGCAGTACTTC.

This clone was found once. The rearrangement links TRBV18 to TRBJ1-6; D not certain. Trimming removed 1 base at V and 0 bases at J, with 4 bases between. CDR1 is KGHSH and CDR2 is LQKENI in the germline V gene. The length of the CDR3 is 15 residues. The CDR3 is CASSPQSSYNSPLHF. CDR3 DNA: TGTGCCAGCTCACCACAGAGCTCCTATAATTCACCCCTCCACTTT.

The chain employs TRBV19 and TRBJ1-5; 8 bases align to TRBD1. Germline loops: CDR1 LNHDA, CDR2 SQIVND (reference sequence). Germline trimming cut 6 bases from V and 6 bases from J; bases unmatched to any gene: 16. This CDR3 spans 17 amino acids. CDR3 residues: CASRQRRTGLVGQPQHF. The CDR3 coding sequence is TGTGCCAGTAGACAAAGACGGACAGGGCTTGTCGGTCAGCCCCAGCATTTT.

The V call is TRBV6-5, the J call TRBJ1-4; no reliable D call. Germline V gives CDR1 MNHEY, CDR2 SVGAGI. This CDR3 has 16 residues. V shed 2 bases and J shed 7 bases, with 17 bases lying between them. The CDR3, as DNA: TGTGCCAGCAGTTACCGTGGGTTGGCAGCCCCTGAAAAACTGTTTTTT. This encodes CASSYRGLAAPEKLFF.

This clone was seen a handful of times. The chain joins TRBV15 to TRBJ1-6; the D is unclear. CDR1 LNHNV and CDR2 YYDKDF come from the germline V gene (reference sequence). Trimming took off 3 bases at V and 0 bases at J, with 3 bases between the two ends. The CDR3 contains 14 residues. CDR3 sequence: CATSRSSYNSPLHF. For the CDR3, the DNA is TGTGCCACCAGCAGGAGCTCCTATAATTCACCCCTCCACTTT.

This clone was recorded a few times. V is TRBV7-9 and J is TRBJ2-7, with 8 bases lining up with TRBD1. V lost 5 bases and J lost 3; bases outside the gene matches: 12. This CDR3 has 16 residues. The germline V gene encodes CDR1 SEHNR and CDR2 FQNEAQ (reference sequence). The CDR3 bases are TGTGCCAGCAGCCTAATAGGACAGGGCACCCTCTACGAGCAGTACTTC. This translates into CASSLIGQGTLYEQYF.

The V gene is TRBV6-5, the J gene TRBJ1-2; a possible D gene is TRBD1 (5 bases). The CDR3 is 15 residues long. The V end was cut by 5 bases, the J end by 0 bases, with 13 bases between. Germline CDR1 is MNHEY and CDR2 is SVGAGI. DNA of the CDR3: TGTGCCAGCAGTCTGGGGACGGAGGCTAACTATGGCTACACCTTC. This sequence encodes CASSLGTEANYGYTF.

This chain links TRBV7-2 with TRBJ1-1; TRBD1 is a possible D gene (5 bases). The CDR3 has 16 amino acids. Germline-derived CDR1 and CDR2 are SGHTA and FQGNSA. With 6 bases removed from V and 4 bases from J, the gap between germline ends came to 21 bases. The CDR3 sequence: CASSLRGRGIATEAFF. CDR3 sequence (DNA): TGTGCCAGCAGTCTAAGGGGACGAGGTATCGCCACTGAAGCTTTCTTT.

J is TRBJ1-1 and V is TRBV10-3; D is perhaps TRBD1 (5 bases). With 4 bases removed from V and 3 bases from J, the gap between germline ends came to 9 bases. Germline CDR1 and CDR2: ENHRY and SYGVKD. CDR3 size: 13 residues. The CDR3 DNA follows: TGTGCCATCAGTGGGTTGGGGGACACTGAAGCTTTCTTT. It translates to CAISGLGDTEAFF.

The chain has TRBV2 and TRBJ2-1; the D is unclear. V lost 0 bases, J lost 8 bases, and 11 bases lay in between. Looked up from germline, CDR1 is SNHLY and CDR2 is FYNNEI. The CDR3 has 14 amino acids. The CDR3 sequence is CASSEALQYHEQFF. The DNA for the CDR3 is TGTGCCAGCAGTGAAGCGCTTCAGTATCATGAGCAGTTCTTC.

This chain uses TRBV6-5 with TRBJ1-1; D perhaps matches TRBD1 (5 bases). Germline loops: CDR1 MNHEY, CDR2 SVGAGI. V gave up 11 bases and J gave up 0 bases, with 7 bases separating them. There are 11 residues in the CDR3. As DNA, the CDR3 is TGTGCCGTGACAGTGAACACTGAAGCTTTCTTT. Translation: CAVTVNTEAFF.

CDR3 DNA: TGCGCCAGCAGCTTGTCACGTATCGGCCAGAGAAGCGGTGAAAAACTGTTTTTT. Protein sequence: CASSLSRIGQRSGEKLFF. The chain carries TRBV5-1 and TRBJ1-4; no clear D gene. Germline CDR1 reads SGHRS; CDR2 reads YFSETQ. Trimming took 1 base from V and 7 from J, leaving 23 bases between them. The CDR3 has 18 residues.

The CDR3 region has the DNA TGCGCCAGCAGCCAGGGGGGGACTAGCTTTGAGACCCAGTACTTC. It encodes CASSQGGTSFETQYF. V usage is TRBV4-1 and J usage is TRBJ2-5; 9 bases map to TRBD2. In germline, CDR1 is MGHRA, CDR2 YSYEKL. The CDR3 has 15 amino acids. J was trimmed by 5 bases and V by 3 bases; bases with no gene match: 7.

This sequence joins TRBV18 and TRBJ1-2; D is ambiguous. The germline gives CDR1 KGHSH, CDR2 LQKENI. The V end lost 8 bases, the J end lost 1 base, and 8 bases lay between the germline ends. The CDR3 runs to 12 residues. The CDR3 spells CASAQVNYGYTF. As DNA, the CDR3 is TGTGCCAGCGCACAAGTTAACTATGGCTACACCTTC.

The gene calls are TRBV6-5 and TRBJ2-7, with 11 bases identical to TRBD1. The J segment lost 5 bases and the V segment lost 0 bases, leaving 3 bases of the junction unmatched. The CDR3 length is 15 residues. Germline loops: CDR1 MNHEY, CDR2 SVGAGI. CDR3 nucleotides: TGTGCCAGCAGTTACTCAGGACAGGGGGCTCACGAGCAGTACTTC. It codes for CASSYSGQGAHEQYF.